This T cell receptor (beta chain) comes out of a study of PD-L1 blockade in urothelial cancer. Study overall: Male sex and bladder-origin urothelial cancer were recorded for about 85% of the roughly 29 patients. Of prior chemotherapy regimens, patients had received between 0 and 3.

Between 1 and 8 samples, pretreatment and on-treatment, were given by each patient. The data were produced by immunoSEQ multiplex PCR, yet TCRdb's version contains in-frame clones alone and is incomplete. The profile shows approximately 32,000 clones, 70% to 85% of them singletons. V lost 1 base to trimming and J lost 4 bases; unmatched junction nucleotides: 5. Germline V gives CDR1 SGHTA, CDR2 FQGNSA. The CDR3 is 16 amino acids. The chain links TRBV7-2 to TRBJ2-1, with 9 bases that match TRBD2. The TCR comes from a man aged 55 to 70 with urothelial cancer. This specimen was PBMCs, taken around atezolizumab (anti-PD-L1) treatment. The CDR3 DNA sequence: TGTGCCAGCAGCTTAGATAGCGGGGGTTTTTACAATGAGCAGTTCTTC. This sequence encodes CASSLDSGGFYNEQFF. The full variable domain, with the rest looked up from reference TRBV7-2 and TRBJ2-1, is GAGVSQSPSNKVTEKGKDVELRCDPISGHTALYWYRQSLGQGLEFLIYFQGNSAPDKSGLPSDRFSAERTGGSVSTLTIQRTQQEDSAVYLCASSLDSGGFYNEQFFGPGTRLTVL.